The clone carrying this T cell receptor beta chain was detected a few times. What it recognizes is unknown. The data stem from a study of vaccination and CD4 T cells after COVID-19. Study in general: In the convalescent group, nasal swab PCR was SARS-CoV-2 positive; nine cases were mild and one severe. In culture, cells were exposed to overlapping spike peptides from SARS-CoV-2, HCoV-NL63, HCoV-OC43 and HCoV-229E.

The Oncomine TCR Beta short-read assay was applied to DNA of cultured CD4+ T cells. TCRdb processed the PCR reads anew with MiXCR; each CDR3 protein has one entry. The table has 9,500 to 15,000 distinct CDR3 sequences, about half seen once. The treatment is: roughly nine-day PBMC culture with coronavirus spike peptide pools or control peptides (ViraFEST assay). Dates of PCR positivity, March to December 2020, preceded the US Alpha, Beta and Delta variants. Between the trimmed V and J ends, which lost 3 bases and 5 bases, there was a span of 5 bases. Germline CDR1 and CDR2: MNHEY and SMNVEV (reference sequence). CDR3 length: 12 residues.

The chain couples TRBV27 to TRBJ2-1; D gene uncertain. Sequenced input: CD4+ T cells from blood, cultured in vitro. The sequence was obtained from a human donor who had recovered from COVID-19. CDR3 nucleotide sequence: TGTGCCAGCAGTTTTAGAAACAATGAGCAGTTCTTC. Residues: CASSFRNNEQFF.